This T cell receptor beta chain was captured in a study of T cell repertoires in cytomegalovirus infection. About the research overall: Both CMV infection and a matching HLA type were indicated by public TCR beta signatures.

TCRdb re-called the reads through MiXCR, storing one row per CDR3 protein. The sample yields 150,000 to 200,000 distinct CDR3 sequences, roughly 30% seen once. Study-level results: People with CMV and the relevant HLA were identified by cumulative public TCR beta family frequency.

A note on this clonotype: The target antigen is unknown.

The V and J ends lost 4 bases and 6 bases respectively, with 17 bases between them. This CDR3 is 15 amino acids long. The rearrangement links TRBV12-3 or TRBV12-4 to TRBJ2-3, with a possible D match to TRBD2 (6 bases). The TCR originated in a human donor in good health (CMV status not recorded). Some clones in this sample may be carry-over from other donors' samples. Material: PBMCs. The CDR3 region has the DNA TGTGCCAGCAGTTCCGGGACTCCTGGGGACGATACGCAGTATTTT. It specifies CASSSGTPGDDTQYF.